This T cell receptor beta chain was obtained from a study of blood T cell repertoires in COVID-19. The table came from immunoSEQ multiplex PCR; TCRdb's copy has only in-frame clones and leaves some out. The sample lists some 62,000 clones, about 88% occurring once. Germline CDR1 reads SGDLS; CDR2 reads YYNGEE. V lost 1 base and J 6 bases, leaving 14 bases between the germline ends. This CDR3 has 16 residues. This receptor was taken from a human donor in a cohort sampled during active COVID-19. The V and J genes are TRBV9 and TRBJ1-6; maybe TRBD1 (5 bases). Sequences were obtained from peripheral blood. CDR3 nucleotides: TGTGCCAGCAGCGTACAGGGAAATGCTGGTAATTCACCCCTCCACTTT. Translating it yields CASSVQGNAGNSPLHF.